The text below deals with one TCR beta chain. Antigen unknown. The data derive from a study of a mutant IDH1 vaccine in newly diagnosed glioma. Repertoires were generated with immunoSEQ multiplex PCR, while TCRdb's copy carries only in-frame clones and drops some. The sample holds around 66,000 clones, under 90% seen once. CDR3 size: 12 residues. V gave up 8 bases and J gave up 8 bases, with 12 bases separating them. The germline gives CDR1 SEHNR, CDR2 FQNEAQ (reference sequence). Time point specified: week 11, during vaccination. What each vaccine dose contained was 300 ug of mutant IDH1 20-mer peptide, accompanied by topical imiquimod. Donors harbored newly found WHO grade 3 or 4 IDH1-mutant, ATRX-lost astrocytomas.

The rearrangement links TRBV7-9 to TRBJ1-4, with no clear D. The clonotype was recovered from a man aged 45-65 years with glioma. The sample was PBMCs, taken from a glioma patient whose treatment included an IDH1 peptide vaccine. The DNA for the CDR3 is TGTGCCAGCTTTGGAACCCAAGAAAAACTGTTTTTT. Protein product: CASFGTQEKLFF. Using reference TRBV7-9 and TRBJ1-4 for the parts outside the CDR3, the full variable domain is DTGVSQNPRHKITKRGQNVTFRCDPISEHNRLYWYRQTLGQGPEFLTYFQNEAQLEKSRLLSDRFSAERPKGSFSTLEIQRTEQGDSAMYLCASFGTQEKLFFGSGTQLSVL.